The entry below describes one T cell receptor (beta chain). This sample is part of a study of control samples from healthy donors and cancer patients. Clones were read by immunoSEQ multiplex PCR, and TCRdb kept only the in-frame ones, dropping some. The table includes about 94,000 clones, 90% detected once. The V and J ends lost 5 bases and 0 bases respectively, with 9 bases between them. This CDR3 has 14 amino acids. From germline, CDR1 is MNHEY and CDR2 SMNVEV (reference sequence). This receptor was identified in a young woman in good health. Sequenced material: blood. V is TRBV27 and J is TRBJ2-3, with D hard to call. The CDR3, as DNA: TGTGCCAGCAGTCCGAGTGCTAGCACAGATACGCAGTATTTT. Its translation is CASSPSASTDTQYF.